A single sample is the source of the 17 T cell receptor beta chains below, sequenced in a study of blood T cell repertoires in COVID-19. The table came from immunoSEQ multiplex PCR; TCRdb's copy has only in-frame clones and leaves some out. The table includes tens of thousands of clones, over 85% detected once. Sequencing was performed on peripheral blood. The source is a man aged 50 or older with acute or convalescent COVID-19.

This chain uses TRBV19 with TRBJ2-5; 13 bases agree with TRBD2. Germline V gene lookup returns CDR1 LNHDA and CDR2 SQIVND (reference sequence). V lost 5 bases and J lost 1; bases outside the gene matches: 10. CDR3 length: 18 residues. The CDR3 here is CASSSRARLAGGQETQYF. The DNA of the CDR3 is TGTGCCAGTAGTTCCCGAGCCAGACTAGCGGGGGGCCAAGAGACCCAGTACTTC.

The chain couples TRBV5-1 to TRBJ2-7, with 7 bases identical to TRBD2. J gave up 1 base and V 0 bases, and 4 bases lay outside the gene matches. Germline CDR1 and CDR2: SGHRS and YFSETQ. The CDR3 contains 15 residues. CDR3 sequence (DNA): TGCGCCAGCAGCTTGGAGCCTAGCGGATCCTACGAGCAGTACTTC. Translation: CASSLEPSGSYEQYF.

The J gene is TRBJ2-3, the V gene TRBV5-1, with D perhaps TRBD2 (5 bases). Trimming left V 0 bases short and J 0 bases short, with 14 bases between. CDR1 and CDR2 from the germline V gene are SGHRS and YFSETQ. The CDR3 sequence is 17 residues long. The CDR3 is CASSLDPPGTSTDTQYF. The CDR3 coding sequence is TGCGCCAGCAGCTTGGACCCTCCGGGAACTAGCACAGATACGCAGTATTTT.

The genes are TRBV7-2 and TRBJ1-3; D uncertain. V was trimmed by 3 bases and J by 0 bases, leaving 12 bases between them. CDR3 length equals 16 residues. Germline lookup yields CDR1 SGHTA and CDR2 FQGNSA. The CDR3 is CASSFSGGGSGNTIYF. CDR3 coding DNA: TGTGCCAGCAGCTTCTCCGGCGGAGGCTCTGGAAACACCATATATTTT.

The CDR3 sequence: CASGGQGKYNEQFF. CDR3 bases: TGCGCCAGCGGCGGACAGGGGAAATACAATGAGCAGTTCTTC. The rearrangement uses TRBV10-1 and TRBJ2-1; 9 nucleotides agree with TRBD1. Germline V gene lookup returns CDR1 WNHNN and CDR2 SYGVQD (reference sequence). CDR3 length: 14 residues. V lost 8 bases to trimming and J lost 4 bases; unmatched junction nucleotides: 6.

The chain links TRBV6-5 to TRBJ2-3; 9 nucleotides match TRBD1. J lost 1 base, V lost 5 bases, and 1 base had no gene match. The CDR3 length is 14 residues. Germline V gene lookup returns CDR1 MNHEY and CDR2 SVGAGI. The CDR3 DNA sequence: TGTGCCAGCAGTCGGACAGGGGGCACAGATACGCAGTATTTT. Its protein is CASSRTGGTDTQYF.

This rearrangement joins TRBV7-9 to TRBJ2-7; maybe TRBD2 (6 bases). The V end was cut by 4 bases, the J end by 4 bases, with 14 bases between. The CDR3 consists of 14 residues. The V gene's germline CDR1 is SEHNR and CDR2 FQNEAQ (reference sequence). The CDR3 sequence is CASSSRDSTYEQYF. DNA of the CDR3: TGTGCCAGCAGCTCCCGGGACTCCACTTACGAGCAGTACTTC.

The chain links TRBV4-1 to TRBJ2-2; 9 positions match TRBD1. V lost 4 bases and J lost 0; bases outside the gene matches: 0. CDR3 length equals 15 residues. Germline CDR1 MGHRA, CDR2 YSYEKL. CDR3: CASSRDRANTGELFF. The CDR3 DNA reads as TGCGCCAGCAGCCGGGACAGGGCGAACACCGGGGAGCTGTTTTTT.

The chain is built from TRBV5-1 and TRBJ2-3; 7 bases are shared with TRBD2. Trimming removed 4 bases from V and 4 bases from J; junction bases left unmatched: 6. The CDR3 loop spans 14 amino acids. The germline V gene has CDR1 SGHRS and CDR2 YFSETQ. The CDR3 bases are TGCGCCAGCAGCCATAGCGGGTGGGCAGATACGCAGTATTTT. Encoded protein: CASSHSGWADTQYF.

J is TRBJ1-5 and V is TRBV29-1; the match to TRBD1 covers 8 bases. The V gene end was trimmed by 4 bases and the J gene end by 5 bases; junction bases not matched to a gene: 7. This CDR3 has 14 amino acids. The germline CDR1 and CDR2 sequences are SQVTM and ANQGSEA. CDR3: CSVATGDTDQPQHF. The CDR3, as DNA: TGCAGCGTTGCGACAGGGGATACTGATCAGCCCCAGCATTTT.

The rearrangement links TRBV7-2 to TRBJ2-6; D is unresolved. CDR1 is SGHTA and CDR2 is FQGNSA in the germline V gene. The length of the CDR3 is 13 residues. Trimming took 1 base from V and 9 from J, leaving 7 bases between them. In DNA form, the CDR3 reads TGTGCCAGCAGCTTAGATTCGGTCAACGTCCTGACTTTC. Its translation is CASSLDSVNVLTF.

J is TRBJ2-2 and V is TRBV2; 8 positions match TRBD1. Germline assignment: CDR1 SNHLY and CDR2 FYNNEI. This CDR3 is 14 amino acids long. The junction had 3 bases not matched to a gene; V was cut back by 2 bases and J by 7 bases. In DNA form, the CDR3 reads TGTGCCAGCAGTGAACAGGGGGCGAGCGGGGAGCTGTTTTTT. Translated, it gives CASSEQGASGELFF. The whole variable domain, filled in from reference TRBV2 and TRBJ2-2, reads EPEVTQTPSHQVTQMGQEVILRCVPISNHLYFYWYRQILGQKVEFLVSFYNNEISEKSEIFDDQFSVERPDGSNFTLKIRSTKLEDSAMYFCASSEQGASGELFFGEGSRLTVL.

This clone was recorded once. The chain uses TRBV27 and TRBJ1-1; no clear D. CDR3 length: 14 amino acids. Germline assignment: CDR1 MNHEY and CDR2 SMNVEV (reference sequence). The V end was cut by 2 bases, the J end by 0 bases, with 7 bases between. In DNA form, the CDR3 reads TGTGCCAGCAGTTTAGGGCAGGTGAACACTGAAGCTTTCTTT. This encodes CASSLGQVNTEAFF.

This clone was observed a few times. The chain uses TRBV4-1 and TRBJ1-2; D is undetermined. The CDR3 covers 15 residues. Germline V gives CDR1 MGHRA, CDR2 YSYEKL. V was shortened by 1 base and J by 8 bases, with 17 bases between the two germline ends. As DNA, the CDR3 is TGCGCCAGCAGCCAAGGGGGAGGCAGTTATAAAGGCTACACCTTC. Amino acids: CASSQGGGSYKGYTF.

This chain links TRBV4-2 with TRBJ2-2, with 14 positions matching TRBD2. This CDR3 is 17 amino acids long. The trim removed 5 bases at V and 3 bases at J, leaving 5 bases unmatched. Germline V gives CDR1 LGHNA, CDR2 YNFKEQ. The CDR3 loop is CASSSGLAGAHTGELFF. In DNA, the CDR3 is TGTGCCAGCAGCTCGGGACTAGCGGGAGCTCACACCGGGGAGCTGTTTTTT.

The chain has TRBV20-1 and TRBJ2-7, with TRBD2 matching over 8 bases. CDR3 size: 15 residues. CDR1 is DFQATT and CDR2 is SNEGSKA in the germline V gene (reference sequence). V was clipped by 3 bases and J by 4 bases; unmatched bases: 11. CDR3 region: CSASPIETSVYEQYF. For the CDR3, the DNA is TGCAGTGCTAGTCCCATCGAGACTAGCGTATACGAGCAGTACTTC.

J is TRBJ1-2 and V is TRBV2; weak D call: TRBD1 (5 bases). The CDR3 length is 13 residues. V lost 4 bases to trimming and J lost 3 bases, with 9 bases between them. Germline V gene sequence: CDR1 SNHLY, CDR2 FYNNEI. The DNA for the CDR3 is TGTGCCAGCAGTGCACAGGACGACTATGGCTACACCTTC. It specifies CASSAQDDYGYTF.